This passage covers 28 T cell receptor beta chains from one sample sequenced in a study of T cells after posttransplantation cyclophosphamide. Profiled with immunoSEQ multiplex PCR; TCRdb holds only in-frame clones, not every one. The table lists almost 35,000 clones, with no singletons. The sequenced sample consisted of PBMCs. These receptors all come from a woman aged 45-65 years in good health and a related stem cell transplant donor.

As concerns this clone: The junction departs from germline at one end; a sequencing error may be responsible. The CDR3 sequence is CSVLDTGEPNTQAFF. Written as DNA, the CDR3 is TGCAGCGTTTTGGATACAGGGGAGCCGAACACTCAAGCTTTCTTT. J is TRBJ1-1 and V is TRBV29-1; 7 bases align to TRBD1. CDR3 length: 15 amino acids. Germline CDR1 and CDR2: SQVTM and ANQGSEA.

This clone was found many times. The CDR3 here is CASSTTGGMAEAFF. The DNA for the CDR3 is TGTGCCAGTAGTACCACAGGGGGAATGGCTGAAGCTTTCTTT. V gene TRBV19 combines with J gene TRBJ1-1; 8 bases align to TRBD1. The CDR3 extends over 14 amino acids. The V gene end was trimmed by 4 bases and the J gene end by 6 bases; junction bases not matched to a gene: 7. CDR1 and CDR2 from the germline V gene are LNHDA and SQIVND (reference sequence).

This clone was seen more than once but under ten times. The J gene is TRBJ2-3, the V gene TRBV11-2, with a tentative D call TRBD1 (6 bases). Trimming stripped 4 bases from V and 1 base from J, with 9 bases between. Germline V gene sequence: CDR1 SGHAT, CDR2 FQNNGV. This CDR3 has 14 amino acids. The CDR3 is CASSYRVGTDTQYF. CDR3 nucleotide sequence: TGTGCCAGCAGCTACAGGGTCGGCACAGATACGCAGTATTTT. The whole variable domain, filled in from reference TRBV11-2 and TRBJ2-3, reads EAGVAQSPRYKIIEKRQSVAFWCNPISGHATLYWYQQILGQGPKLLIQFQNNGVVDDSQLPKDRFSAERLKGVDSTLKIQPAKLEDSAVYLCASSYRVGTDTQYFGPGTRLTVL.

The table lists this clone with a few counts. This chain uses TRBV30 with TRBJ1-5, with D possibly matching TRBD1 (6 bases). Looked up from germline, CDR1 is GTSNPN and CDR2 is SVGIG (reference sequence). V was cut by 1 base and J by 2 bases, with 9 bases left in between. This CDR3 region has 14 residues. The CDR3 region has the DNA TGTGCCTGGAGTGCACAGGGTCGCAATCAGCCCCAGCATTTT. Encoded protein: CAWSAQGRNQPQHF.

This clone was seen ten or more times. The chain combines TRBV5-1 with TRBJ2-7; 12 bases line up with TRBD2. V was clipped by 2 bases and J by 5 bases; unmatched bases: 2. Germline V gene data show CDR1 as SGHRS and CDR2 as YFSETQ. The CDR3 runs to 14 residues. Here the CDR3 DNA reads TGCGCCAGCAGCTTACGACTAGCGGGAGACGAGCAGTACTTC. Protein sequence: CASSLRLAGDEQYF.

This clone was counted at least ten times. The J gene is TRBJ2-1, the V gene TRBV11-2; 9 positions match TRBD1. J was trimmed by 11 bases and V by 0 bases; bases with no gene match: 5. CDR3 length: 14 residues. The V gene's germline CDR1 is SGHAT and CDR2 FQNNGV. The CDR3 bases are TGTGCCAGCAGCTTAGAGGTGACAGGGGGTCAGCAGTTCTTC. Its translation is CASSLEVTGGQQFF.

The chain couples TRBV29-1 to TRBJ2-7; 10 nucleotides agree with TRBD1. From germline, CDR1 is SQVTM and CDR2 ANQGSEA. The CDR3 extends over 14 amino acids. J gave up 3 bases and V 4 bases, and 6 bases lay outside the gene matches. The CDR3 DNA sequence: TGCAGCGTTGTCGAAGACAGGGGGCTCTACGAGCAGTACTTC. Encoded protein: CSVVEDRGLYEQYF.

The chain carries TRBV9 and TRBJ2-1; 8 positions agree with TRBD2. Germline assignment: CDR1 SGDLS and CDR2 YYNGEE. Trimming took 7 bases from V and 4 from J; bases not matched to a gene: 16. The CDR3 is 17 amino acids. CDR3 protein: CASGGLASEGSYNEQFF. The CDR3 DNA follows: TGTGCCAGCGGCGGACTAGCCTCCGAGGGCTCTTACAATGAGCAGTTCTTC.

The table lists this clone with many counts. The CDR3 DNA sequence: TGTGCCAGCAGCTTACTAGGTGGCCTAAATGAAAAACTGTTTTTT. Translated: CASSLLGGLNEKLFF. The chain has TRBV11-2 and TRBJ1-4; no clear D gene. Looked up from germline, CDR1 is SGHAT and CDR2 is FQNNGV. This CDR3 spans 15 amino acids. V gave up 2 bases and J gave up 5 bases, with 12 bases separating them. Full variable domain (rest looked up from reference TRBV11-2 and TRBJ1-4): EAGVAQSPRYKIIEKRQSVAFWCNPISGHATLYWYQQILGQGPKLLIQFQNNGVVDDSQLPKDRFSAERLKGVDSTLKIQPAKLEDSAVYLCASSLLGGLNEKLFFGSGTQLSVL.

For this clone: At one boundary the junction diverges from the germline segment, which might be a read error. The V and J genes are TRBV19 and TRBJ1-5, with D possibly matching TRBD1 (6 bases). CDR1 is LNHDA and CDR2 is SQIVND in the germline V gene (reference sequence). The CDR3 has 20 residues. The CDR3 spells CARSTQGLERREDSNQPQHF. The CDR3 region has the DNA TGTGCCAGAAGTACTCAGGGGCTTGAGCGTCGGGAGGATAGCAATCAGCCCCAGCATTTT.

The table lists this clone with many counts. The genes are TRBV13 and TRBJ1-5; D unclear. V was shortened by 0 bases and J by 6 bases, with 12 bases between the two germline ends. The CDR3 consists of 15 residues. Per the germline V gene, CDR1 is PRHDT and CDR2 is FYEKMQ (reference sequence). The CDR3 loop is CASSLGRGSSQPQHF. The CDR3 region has the DNA TGTGCCAGCAGCTTAGGACGGGGATCGAGTCAGCCCCAGCATTTT.

V is TRBV5-1 and J is TRBJ2-3; 10 bases agree with TRBD1. The CDR3 has 14 amino acids. V lost 6 bases, J lost 6 bases, and 7 bases stayed unmatched. CDR1 and CDR2 from the germline V gene are SGHRS and YFSETQ. The CDR3 loop reads CASNSGQGSDTQYF. CDR3 sequence (DNA): TGCGCCAGCAACTCGGGACAGGGGTCCGATACGCAGTATTTT.

The rearrangement uses TRBV27 and TRBJ2-7, with 7 nucleotides matching TRBD1. The germline V gene encodes CDR1 MNHEY and CDR2 SMNVEV (reference sequence). This CDR3 spans 14 amino acids. J was trimmed by 3 bases and V by 5 bases; bases with no gene match: 7. The CDR3: CASSPRDSNYEQYF. CDR3 in DNA: TGTGCCAGCAGTCCCCGGGACAGTAACTACGAGCAGTACTTC.

This clone was detected many times. The V call is TRBV6-2 or TRBV6-3, the J call TRBJ2-1; the match to TRBD2 covers 8 bases. V lost 2 bases to trimming and J lost 0 bases; unmatched junction nucleotides: 0. This CDR3 has 15 residues. The germline V gene has CDR1 MNHEY and CDR2 SVGEGT. The CDR3 region is CASSYSGGSYNEQFF. The CDR3, as DNA: TGTGCCAGCAGTTACAGCGGGGGCTCCTACAATGAGCAGTTCTTC.

The chain employs TRBV30 and TRBJ2-2, with D possibly matching TRBD1 (6 bases). CDR3 size: 14 residues. Per the germline V gene, CDR1 is GTSNPN and CDR2 is SVGIG (reference sequence). Trimming shortened V by 2 bases and J by 5 bases, and 12 bases separated the two germline ends. In DNA form, the CDR3 reads TGTGCCTGGAGTTATCAACAGGGAACCGGGGAGCTGTTTTTT. This encodes CAWSYQQGTGELFF.

This clone was observed many times. This chain links TRBV7-9 with TRBJ2-3; 7 bases are a match to TRBD2. The V segment lost 4 bases and the J segment 0 bases; nucleotides outside the gene matches: 1. The V gene's germline CDR1 is SEHNR and CDR2 FQNEAQ (reference sequence). This CDR3 has 14 amino acids. The CDR3 loop is CASSSGLSTDTQYF. In nucleotides, the CDR3 is TGTGCCAGCAGCTCGGGACTAAGCACAGATACGCAGTATTTT.

This clone was seen repeatedly, ten times or more. The V and J genes are TRBV5-1 and TRBJ1-1, with D unresolved. The V gene's germline CDR1 is SGHRS and CDR2 YFSETQ. This CDR3 comprises 15 residues. With 0 bases removed from V and 2 bases from J, the gap between germline ends came to 11 bases. CDR3 sequence (DNA): TGCGCCAGCAGCTTGGTTTCCCCACTAAACACTGAAGCTTTCTTT. Its protein is CASSLVSPLNTEAFF. The variable domain in full, with the rest retrieved from reference TRBV5-1 and TRBJ1-1, is KAGVTQTPRYLIKTRGQQVTLSCSPISGHRSVSWYQQTPGQGLQFLFEYFSETQRNKGNFPGRFSGRQFSNSRSEMNVSTLELGDSALYLCASSLVSPLNTEAFFGQGTRLTVV.

This clone was found many times. This chain connects TRBV4-3 to TRBJ2-1, with 10 bases aligning to TRBD2. Trimming removed 3 bases from V and 5 bases from J; junction bases left unmatched: 10. The CDR3 has 17 residues. Per the germline V gene, CDR1 is LGHNA and CDR2 is YSLEER. CDR3 amino acids: CASSQDFSGRSHNEQFF. The CDR3 region has the DNA TGCGCCAGCAGCCAGGACTTTAGCGGGAGGTCCCACAATGAGCAGTTCTTC.

This clone came up many times. The rearrangement joins TRBV4-3 to TRBJ2-1, with TRBD2 matching over 9 bases. The CDR3 consists of 18 residues. The V and J ends lost 7 bases and 1 base, in that order; junction bases with no gene match: 14. Germline-derived CDR1 and CDR2 are LGHNA and YSLEER. CDR3 coding DNA: TGCGCCAGCACGCGGGGGGCGGGAGGGCCCTCGTCCTACAATGAGCAGTTCTTC. Translation: CASTRGAGGPSSYNEQFF.

Ten or more counts support this clone. This chain uses TRBV7-9 with TRBJ2-7; 13 bases map to TRBD2. This CDR3 comprises 15 residues. V gave up 6 bases and J gave up 7 bases; unmatched junction bases: 9. The germline V gene has CDR1 SEHNR and CDR2 FQNEAQ (reference sequence). As DNA, the CDR3 is TGTGCCAGCAGTCCACGTGGGACTAGCGGGATGGAGCAGTACTTC. Translated, it gives CASSPRGTSGMEQYF.

The V and J genes are TRBV11-2 and TRBJ2-2, with unresolved D. V was pared by 3 bases and J by 4 bases, with 12 bases between. The CDR3 contains 15 residues. The V gene's germline CDR1 is SGHAT and CDR2 FQNNGV. The CDR3 sequence is CASSLVLGFTGELFF. CDR3 DNA sequence: TGTGCCAGCAGCTTGGTCCTAGGTTTCACCGGGGAGCTGTTTTTT. Looking up the rest from reference TRBV11-2 and TRBJ2-2 gives the full variable domain: EAGVAQSPRYKIIEKRQSVAFWCNPISGHATLYWYQQILGQGPKLLIQFQNNGVVDDSQLPKDRFSAERLKGVDSTLKIQPAKLEDSAVYLCASSLVLGFTGELFFGEGSRLTVL.

This clone was seen many times. J is TRBJ1-1 and V is TRBV29-1, with a possible D match to TRBD1 (6 bases). CDR3 size: 12 residues. Germline CDR1 reads SQVTM; CDR2 reads ANQGSEA. V was shortened by 7 bases and J by 5 bases, with 14 bases between the two germline ends. CDR3 DNA sequence: TGCAGCGCCACCAGGGGCGAGACTGAAGCTTTCTTT. This sequence encodes CSATRGETEAFF.

This clone has ten or more counts. V and J are TRBV7-2 and TRBJ2-7; no firm D call. Per the germline V gene, CDR1 is SGHTA and CDR2 is FQGNSA. This CDR3 is built from 12 residues. V shed 4 bases and J shed 10 bases, with 14 bases lying between them. In nucleotides, the CDR3 is TGTGCCAGCAGCTCGAACGCAGTCCCACAGTACTTC. It codes for CASSSNAVPQYF.

This rearrangement joins TRBV4-1 to TRBJ2-2; D might be TRBD2 (5 bases). CDR1 and CDR2 (germline): MGHRA, YSYEKL. Trimming pared 6 bases from V and 1 base from J, leaving 9 bases between. This CDR3 has 14 residues. The CDR3 nucleotides are TGCGCCAGCAGGGCGGGCGGGAACACCGGGGAGCTGTTTTTT. This encodes CASRAGGNTGELFF.

Ten or more counts support this clone. This chain joins TRBV5-1 and TRBJ2-5, with 11 bases aligning to TRBD2. Germline values: CDR1 SGHRS, CDR2 YFSETQ. The CDR3 length is 17 residues. J gave up 1 base and V 5 bases, and 10 bases lay outside the gene matches. CDR3 residues: CASRHFGLAGIQETQYF. The CDR3, as DNA: TGCGCCAGCAGGCATTTCGGACTAGCGGGCATCCAAGAGACCCAGTACTTC.

This clone was seen repeatedly, ten times or more. The chain uses TRBV15 and TRBJ1-4, with 10 bases identical to TRBD1. The CDR3 sequence is 16 residues long. The trim removed 3 bases at V and 5 bases at J, leaving 6 bases unmatched. The V gene's germline CDR1 is LNHNV and CDR2 YYDKDF (reference sequence). This CDR3 is CATSSPGTGENEKLFF. In DNA, the CDR3 is TGTGCCACCAGCAGCCCCGGGACAGGGGAAAATGAAAAACTGTTTTTT.

This clone occurred many times. The gene calls are TRBV2 and TRBJ2-5; 8 bases align to TRBD1. The J segment lost 5 bases and the V segment lost 6 bases, leaving 5 bases of the junction unmatched. CDR1 is SNHLY, CDR2 FYNNEI, per germline. The CDR3 is 13 amino acids. CDR3 region: CASRVTGVETQYF. In nucleotides, the CDR3 is TGTGCCAGCAGGGTGACAGGGGTGGAGACCCAGTACTTC.

This clone has just a few counts. The chain employs TRBV9 and TRBJ1-1; tentative D call: TRBD1 (5 bases). Trimming stripped 2 bases from V and 7 bases from J, with 21 bases between. The length of the CDR3 is 16 residues. Germline-derived CDR1 and CDR2 are SGDLS and YYNGEE. Written as DNA, the CDR3 is TGTGCCAGCAGCGTTGGGCCTAGTGCGGGGCGGAATGAAGCTTTCTTT. As protein: CASSVGPSAGRNEAFF.